Below are 4 T cell receptor beta chains sequenced from a single sample in a study of CD8 T cells in Susac syndrome (dated by TCRdb to between 2018 and 2021). The method behind the library was the immunoSEQ multiplex PCR assay. RNA was extracted using the RNeasy kit, and about 0.5 to 1 ug of the RNA was reverse transcribed with random hexamers. TCRdb passed the public sequencing reads through fastp at Q25 and MiXCR, retaining productive beta sequences. Rows are unified per CDR3 protein, each entry keeping the most common DNA and genes. The sample records more than 65,000 distinct CDR3 sequences, 85% to 95% of which are singletons. 0.45% to 0.5% of the sample rests with the top ten. Input material: CD8+ T cells from PBMCs. These receptors all stem from a human donor with Susac syndrome.

This chain joins TRBV5-6 and TRBJ2-2, with D unclear. CDR1 and CDR2 (germline): SGHDT, YYEEEE. This CDR3 is 13 amino acids long. V gave up 7 bases and J gave up 5 bases, with 12 bases separating them. The CDR3 region is CASADGGTGELFF. The CDR3 nucleotides are TGTGCCAGCGCGGACGGTGGTACCGGGGAGCTGTTTTTT.

The chain employs TRBV7-7 and TRBJ2-2; 9 bases agree with TRBD1. The germline V gene encodes CDR1 SSHAT and CDR2 FNYEAQ (reference sequence). This CDR3 comprises 16 residues. Here the CDR3 reads CASSMTNRGQTGELFF. Written as DNA, the CDR3 is TGTGCTAGCTCGATGACGAACAGGGGGCAGACCGGGGAGCTGTTTTTT.

This clonotype was picked up one time. The chain links TRBV29-1 to TRBJ2-1; D gene uncertain. The CDR3 is 15 amino acids. Per the germline V gene, CDR1 is SQVTM and CDR2 is ANQGSEA. V was pared by 0 bases and J by 3 bases, with 12 bases between. The CDR3: CSVEDSPSFYNEQFF. The CDR3 region has the DNA TGCAGCGTTGAAGATTCGCCCAGTTTCTACAATGAGCAGTTCTTC.

The DNA for the CDR3 is TGTGCCAGCAGCGAGGACAGTGGAGGCTACACCTTC. Its translation is CASSEDSGGYTF. This chain connects TRBV13 to TRBJ1-2; D is perhaps TRBD1 (6 bases). CDR1 is PRHDT and CDR2 is FYEKMQ in the germline V gene (reference sequence). The CDR3 has 12 amino acids. V shed 5 bases and J shed 8 bases, with 12 bases lying between them.